The next 4 T cell receptor beta chains were all read from a single sample in a study of blood T cells in healthy people across ages. Primed by a sample-barcoded 5' primer and a J-beta primer mix, a second PCR proceeded for roughly 6 to 12 cycles. TCRdb used MiXCR to reprocess the 5' RACE reads, holding one entry per CDR3 protein. The top ten hold roughly 23% of the sample, which has 1.8 million or so distinct CDR3 sequences, 35% to 50% seen once. The sequenced material came from blood. Every receptor here comes from a human donor in good health.

The rearrangement uses TRBV4-2 and TRBJ2-3, with TRBD2 matching 9 bases. The CDR3 has 16 residues. CDR1 LGHNA and CDR2 YNFKEQ come from the germline V gene. V gave up 0 bases and J gave up 5 bases; unmatched junction bases: 6. The CDR3 loop reads CASSQDRGLALDTQYF. Written as DNA, the CDR3 is TGTGCCAGCAGCCAAGATCGGGGACTAGCATTAGATACGCAGTATTTT.

The chain employs TRBV7-2 and TRBJ1-2; D gene uncertain. Germline CDR1 and CDR2: SGHTA and FQGNSA. The CDR3 totals 16 residues. The V end was cut by 0 bases, the J end by 4 bases, with 15 bases between. The CDR3 here is CASSLASGRHGYGYTF. The CDR3 DNA sequence: TGTGCCAGCAGCTTAGCGTCAGGACGGCATGGCTATGGCTACACCTTC. The whole variable domain, filled in from reference TRBV7-2 and TRBJ1-2, reads GAGVSQSPSNKVTEKGKDVELRCDPISGHTALYWYRQSLGQGLEFLIYFQGNSAPDKSGLPSDRFSAERTGGSVSTLTIQRTQQEDSAVYLCASSLASGRHGYGYTFGSGTRLTVV.

There are a few counts of this clonotype. The rearrangement joins TRBV5-5 to TRBJ2-3; D gene ambiguous. The CDR3 is 13 residues long. Germline V gene data show CDR1 as SGHKS and CDR2 as YYEKEE (reference sequence). The V and J ends lost 0 bases and 2 bases respectively, with 4 bases between them. The CDR3 reads CASSLDATDTQYF. For the CDR3, the DNA is TGTGCCAGCAGCTTGGACGCCACAGATACGCAGTATTTT.

V usage is TRBV29-1 and J usage is TRBJ2-4; the D is unclear. The DNA end is more similar to TRBJ2-7, so the J call may be wrong. CDR1 is SQVTM, CDR2 ANQGSEA, per germline. CDR3 length: 14 residues. CDR3: CSVEGSGANYEQYF. For the CDR3, the DNA is TGCAGCGTTGAAGGGTCAGGAGCGAACTACGAGCAGTACTTC.